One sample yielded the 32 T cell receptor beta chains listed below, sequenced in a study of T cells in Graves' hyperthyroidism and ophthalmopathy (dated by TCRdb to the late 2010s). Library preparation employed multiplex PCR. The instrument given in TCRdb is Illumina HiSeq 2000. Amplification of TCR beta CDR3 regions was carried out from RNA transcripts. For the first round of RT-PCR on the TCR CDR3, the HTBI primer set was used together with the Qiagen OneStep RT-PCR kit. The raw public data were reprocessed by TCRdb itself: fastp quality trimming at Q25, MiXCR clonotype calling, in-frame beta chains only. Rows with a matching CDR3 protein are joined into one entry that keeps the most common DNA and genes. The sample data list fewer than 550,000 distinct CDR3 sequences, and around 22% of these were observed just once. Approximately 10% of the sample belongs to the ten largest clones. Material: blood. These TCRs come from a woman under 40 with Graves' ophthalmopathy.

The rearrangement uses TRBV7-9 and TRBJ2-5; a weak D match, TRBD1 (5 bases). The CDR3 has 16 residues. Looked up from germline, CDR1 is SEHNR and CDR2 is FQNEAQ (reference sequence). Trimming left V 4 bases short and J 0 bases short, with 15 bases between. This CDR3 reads CASSSELDRNQETQYF. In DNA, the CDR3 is TGTGCCAGCAGCTCAGAATTAGACAGAAACCAAGAGACCCAGTACTTC.

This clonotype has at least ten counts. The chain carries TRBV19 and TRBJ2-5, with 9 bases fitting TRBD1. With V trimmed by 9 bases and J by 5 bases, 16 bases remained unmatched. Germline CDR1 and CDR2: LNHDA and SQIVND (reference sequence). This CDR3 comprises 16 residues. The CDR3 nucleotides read TGTGCCAGCAATTTGGGGTCCACAGGGGGCGATGAGACCCAGTACTTC. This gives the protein CASNLGSTGGDETQYF.

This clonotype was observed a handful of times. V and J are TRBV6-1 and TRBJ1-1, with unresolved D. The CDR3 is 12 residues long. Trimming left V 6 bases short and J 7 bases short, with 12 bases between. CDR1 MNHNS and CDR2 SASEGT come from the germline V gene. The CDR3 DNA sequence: TGTGCCAGCAGCGGACGGTTTGTTGAAGCTTTCTTT. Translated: CASSGRFVEAFF.

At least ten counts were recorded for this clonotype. CDR3 loop: CASIPRGGTEAFF. For the CDR3, the DNA is TGTGCCAGCATTCCCCGCGGGGGGACTGAAGCTTTCTTT. This chain links TRBV6-5 with TRBJ1-1; the D gene is possibly TRBD1 (5 bases). Trimming removed 7 bases at V and 5 bases at J, with 14 bases between. Germline V gene lookup returns CDR1 MNHEY and CDR2 SVGAGI. There are 13 residues in the CDR3.

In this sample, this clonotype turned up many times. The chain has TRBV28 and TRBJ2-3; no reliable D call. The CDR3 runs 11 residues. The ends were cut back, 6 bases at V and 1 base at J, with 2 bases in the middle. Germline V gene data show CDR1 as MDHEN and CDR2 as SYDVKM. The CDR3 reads CASRGTDTQYF. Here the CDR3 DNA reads TGTGCCAGCAGAGGCACAGATACGCAGTATTTT.

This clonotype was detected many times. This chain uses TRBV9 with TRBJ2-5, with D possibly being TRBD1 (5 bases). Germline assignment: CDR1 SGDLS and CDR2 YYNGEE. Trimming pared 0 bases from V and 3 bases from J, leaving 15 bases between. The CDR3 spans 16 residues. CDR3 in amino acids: CASSVESQGEKETQYF. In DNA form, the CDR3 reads TGTGCCAGCAGCGTAGAGTCGCAGGGTGAAAAAGAGACCCAGTACTTC.

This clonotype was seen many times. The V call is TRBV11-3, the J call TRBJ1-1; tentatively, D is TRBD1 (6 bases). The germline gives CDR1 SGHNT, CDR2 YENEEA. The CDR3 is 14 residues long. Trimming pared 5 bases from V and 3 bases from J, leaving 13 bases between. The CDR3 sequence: CASSVGQGYTEAFF. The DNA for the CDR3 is TGTGCCAGCAGCGTAGGCCAGGGGTACACTGAAGCTTTCTTT. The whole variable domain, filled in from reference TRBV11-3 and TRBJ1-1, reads EAGVVQSPRYKIIEKKQPVAFWCNPISGHNTLYWYLQNLGQGPELLIRYENEEAVDDSQLPKDRFSAERLKGVDSTLKIQPAELGDSAVYLCASSVGQGYTEAFFGQGTRLTVV.

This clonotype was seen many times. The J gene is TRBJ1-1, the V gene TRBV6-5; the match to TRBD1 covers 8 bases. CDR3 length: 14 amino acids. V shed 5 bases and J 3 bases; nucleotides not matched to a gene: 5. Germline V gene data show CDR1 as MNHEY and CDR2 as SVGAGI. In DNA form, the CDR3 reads TGTGCCAGCAGTCTCGGGGGACAGGACACTGAAGCTTTCTTT. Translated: CASSLGGQDTEAFF.

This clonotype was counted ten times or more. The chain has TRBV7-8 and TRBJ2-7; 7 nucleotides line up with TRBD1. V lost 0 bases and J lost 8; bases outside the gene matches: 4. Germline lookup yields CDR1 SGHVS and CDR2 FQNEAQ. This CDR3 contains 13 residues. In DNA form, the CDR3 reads TGTGCCAGCAGCTTAGCGGGACAGCCCCAGCAGTACTTC. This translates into CASSLAGQPQQYF.

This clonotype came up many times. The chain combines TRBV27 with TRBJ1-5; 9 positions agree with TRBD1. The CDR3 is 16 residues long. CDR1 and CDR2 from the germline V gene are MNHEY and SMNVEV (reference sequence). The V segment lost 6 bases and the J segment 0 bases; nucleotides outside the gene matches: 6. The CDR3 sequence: CASSRDRANSNQPQHF. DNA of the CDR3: TGTGCCAGCAGCCGGGACAGGGCCAATAGCAATCAGCCCCAGCATTTT.

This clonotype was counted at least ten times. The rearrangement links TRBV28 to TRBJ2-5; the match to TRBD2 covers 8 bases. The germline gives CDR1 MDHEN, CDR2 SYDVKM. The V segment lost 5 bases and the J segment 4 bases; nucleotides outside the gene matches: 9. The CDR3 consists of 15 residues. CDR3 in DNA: TGTGCCAGCAGTCCTATTAGCGGGATAACAGAGACCCAGTACTTC. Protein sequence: CASSPISGITETQYF.

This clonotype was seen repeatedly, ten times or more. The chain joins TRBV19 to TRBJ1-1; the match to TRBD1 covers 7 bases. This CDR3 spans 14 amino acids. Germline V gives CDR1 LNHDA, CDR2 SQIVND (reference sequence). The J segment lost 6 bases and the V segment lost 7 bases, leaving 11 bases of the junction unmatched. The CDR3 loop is CASTKDRLGAEAFF. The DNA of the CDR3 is TGTGCCAGTACCAAGGACAGGCTGGGGGCTGAAGCTTTCTTT. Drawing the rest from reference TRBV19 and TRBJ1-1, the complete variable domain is DGGITQSPKYLFRKEGQNVTLSCEQNLNHDAMYWYRQDPGQGLRLIYYSQIVNDFQKGDIAEGYSVSREKKESFPLTVTSAQKNPTAFYLCASTKDRLGAEAFFGQGTRLTVV.

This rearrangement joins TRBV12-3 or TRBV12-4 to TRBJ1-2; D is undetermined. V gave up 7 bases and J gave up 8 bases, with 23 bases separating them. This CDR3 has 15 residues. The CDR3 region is CASTPTHERHHGYTF. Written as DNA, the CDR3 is TGTGCCAGCACCCCAACTCATGAAAGACACCACGGCTACACCTTC.

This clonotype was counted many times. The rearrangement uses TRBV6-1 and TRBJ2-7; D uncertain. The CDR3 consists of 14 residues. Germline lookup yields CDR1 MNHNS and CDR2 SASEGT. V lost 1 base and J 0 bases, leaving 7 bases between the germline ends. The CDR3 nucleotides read TGTGCCAGCAGTGAAGGAAGATCCTCCTACGAGCAGTACTTC. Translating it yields CASSEGRSSYEQYF.

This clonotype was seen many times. CDR3: CASSYNALNTEAFF. CDR3 coding DNA: TGTGCCAGCAGTTATAACGCCTTGAACACTGAAGCTTTCTTT. This chain links TRBV6-5 with TRBJ1-1; D is undetermined. This CDR3 spans 14 amino acids. Germline CDR1 is MNHEY and CDR2 is SVGAGI. The ends were cut back, 3 bases at V and 0 bases at J, with 8 bases in the middle.

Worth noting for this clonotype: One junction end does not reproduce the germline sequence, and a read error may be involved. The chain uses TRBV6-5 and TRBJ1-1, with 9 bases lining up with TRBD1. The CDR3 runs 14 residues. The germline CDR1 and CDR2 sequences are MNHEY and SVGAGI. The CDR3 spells CASSYGQGNAEAFF. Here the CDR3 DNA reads TGTGCCAGCAGTTACGGACAGGGGAACGCTGAAGCTTTCTTT.

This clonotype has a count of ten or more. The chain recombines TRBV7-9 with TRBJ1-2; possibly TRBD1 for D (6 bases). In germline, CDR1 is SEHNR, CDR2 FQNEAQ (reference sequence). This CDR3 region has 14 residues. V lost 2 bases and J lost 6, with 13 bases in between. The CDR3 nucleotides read TGTGCCAGCAGCTTAAACCGGGGGCCAGATGGCTACACCTTC. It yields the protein CASSLNRGPDGYTF.

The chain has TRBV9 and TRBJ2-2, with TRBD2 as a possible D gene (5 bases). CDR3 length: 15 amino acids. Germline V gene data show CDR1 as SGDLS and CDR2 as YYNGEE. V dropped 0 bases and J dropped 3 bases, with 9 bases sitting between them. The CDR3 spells CASSVGGRDTGELFF. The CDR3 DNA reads TGTGCCAGCAGCGTAGGAGGGCGAGACACCGGGGAGCTGTTTTTT.

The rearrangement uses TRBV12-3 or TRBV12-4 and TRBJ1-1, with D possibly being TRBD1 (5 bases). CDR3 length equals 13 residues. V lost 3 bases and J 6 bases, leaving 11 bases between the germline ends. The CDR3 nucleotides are TGTGCCAGCAGTTTTGGGGGAGCGTCTGAAGCTTTCTTT. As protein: CASSFGGASEAFF.

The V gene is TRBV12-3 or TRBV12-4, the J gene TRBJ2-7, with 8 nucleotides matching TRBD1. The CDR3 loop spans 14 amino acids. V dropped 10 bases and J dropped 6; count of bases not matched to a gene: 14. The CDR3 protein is CANRAGQGNGEQYF. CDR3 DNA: TGTGCCAACCGTGCCGGACAGGGCAACGGCGAGCAGTACTTC.

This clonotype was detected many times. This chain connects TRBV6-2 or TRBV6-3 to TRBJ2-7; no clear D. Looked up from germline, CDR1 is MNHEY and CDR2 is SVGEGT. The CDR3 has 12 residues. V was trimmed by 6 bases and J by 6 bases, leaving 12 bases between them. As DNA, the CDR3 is TGTGCCAGCAGACCCAGCTCGGGCGAGCAGTACTTC. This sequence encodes CASRPSSGEQYF.

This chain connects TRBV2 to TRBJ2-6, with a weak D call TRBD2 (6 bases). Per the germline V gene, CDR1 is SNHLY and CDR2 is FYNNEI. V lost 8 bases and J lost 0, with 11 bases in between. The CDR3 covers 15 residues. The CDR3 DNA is TGTGCCAGCCGGGACTCCAACTCTGGGGCCAACGTCCTGACTTTC. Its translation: CASRDSNSGANVLTF. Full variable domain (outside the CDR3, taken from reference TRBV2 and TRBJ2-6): EPEVTQTPSHQVTQMGQEVILRCVPISNHLYFYWYRQILGQKVEFLVSFYNNEISEKSEIFDDQFSVERPDGSNFTLKIRSTKLEDSAMYFCASRDSNSGANVLTFGAGSRLTVL.

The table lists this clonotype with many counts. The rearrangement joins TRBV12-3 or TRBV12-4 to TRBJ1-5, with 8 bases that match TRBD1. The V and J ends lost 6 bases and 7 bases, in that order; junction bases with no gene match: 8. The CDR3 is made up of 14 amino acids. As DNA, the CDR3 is TGTGCCAGCAGCGGGCAGGGGGCACGACAGCCCCAGCATTTT. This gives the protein CASSGQGARQPQHF.

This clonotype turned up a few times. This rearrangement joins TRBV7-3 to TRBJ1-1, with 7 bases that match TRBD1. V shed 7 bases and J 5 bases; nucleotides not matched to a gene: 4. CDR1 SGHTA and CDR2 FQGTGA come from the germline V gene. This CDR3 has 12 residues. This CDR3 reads CASTPTGTEAFF. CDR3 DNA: TGTGCCAGCACCCCGACAGGGACTGAAGCTTTCTTT.

The CDR3 loop is CASSQGMRWNSNQPQHF. The CDR3 DNA reads as TGTGCCAGCAGCCAAGGGATGAGGTGGAACAGCAATCAGCCCCAGCATTTT. This chain joins TRBV4-2 and TRBJ1-5; D is unclear. V shed 1 base and J shed 1 base, with 14 bases lying between them. The CDR3 is made up of 17 amino acids. The germline gives CDR1 LGHNA, CDR2 YNFKEQ.

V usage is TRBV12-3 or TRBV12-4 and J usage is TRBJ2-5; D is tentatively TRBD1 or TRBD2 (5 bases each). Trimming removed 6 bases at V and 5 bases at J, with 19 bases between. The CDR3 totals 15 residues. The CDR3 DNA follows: TGTGCCAGCAGGGGTCAGAGGGGCAGGGTGGAGACCCAGTACTTC. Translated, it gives CASRGQRGRVETQYF.

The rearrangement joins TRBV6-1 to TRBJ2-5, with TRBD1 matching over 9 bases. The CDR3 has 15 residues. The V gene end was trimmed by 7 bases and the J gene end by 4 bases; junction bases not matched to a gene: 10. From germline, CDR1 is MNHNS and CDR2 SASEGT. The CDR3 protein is CASTLTGTGRETQYF. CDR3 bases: TGTGCCAGCACCCTGACCGGGACAGGGAGAGAGACCCAGTACTTC.

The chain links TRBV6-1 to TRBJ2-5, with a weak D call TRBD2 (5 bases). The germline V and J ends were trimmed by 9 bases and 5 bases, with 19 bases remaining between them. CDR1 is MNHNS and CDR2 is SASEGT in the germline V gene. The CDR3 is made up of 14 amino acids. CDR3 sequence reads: CASAPGELWETQYF. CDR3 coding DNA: TGTGCCAGTGCCCCTGGGGAGTTGTGGGAGACCCAGTACTTC.

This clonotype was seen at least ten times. The CDR3 reads CASSSDYYGYTF. The CDR3 region has the DNA TGTGCCAGCAGCTCGGACTACTATGGCTACACCTTC. The chain uses TRBV11-1 and TRBJ1-2; D is ambiguous. The germline V and J ends were trimmed by 4 bases and 3 bases, with 6 bases remaining between them. Germline CDR1 is SGHAT and CDR2 is FQDESV (reference sequence). CDR3 length: 12 residues. Full variable domain (outside the CDR3, taken from reference TRBV11-1 and TRBJ1-2): EAEVAQSPRYKITEKSQAVAFWCDPISGHATLYWYRQILGQGPELLVQFQDESVVDDSQLPKDRFSAERLKGVDSTLKIQPAELGDSAMYLCASSSDYYGYTFGSGTRLTVV.

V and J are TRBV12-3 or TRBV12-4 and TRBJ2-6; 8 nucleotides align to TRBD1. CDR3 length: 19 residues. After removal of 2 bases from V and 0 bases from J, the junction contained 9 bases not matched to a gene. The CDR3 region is CASSLSTRQGLSGANVLTF. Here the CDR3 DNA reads TGTGCCAGCAGTTTATCTACCAGACAGGGGCTCTCTGGGGCCAACGTCCTGACTTTC.

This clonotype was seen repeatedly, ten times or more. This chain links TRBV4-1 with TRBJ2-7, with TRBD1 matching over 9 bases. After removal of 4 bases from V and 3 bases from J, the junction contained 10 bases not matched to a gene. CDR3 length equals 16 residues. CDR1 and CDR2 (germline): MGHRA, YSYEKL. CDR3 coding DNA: TGCGCCAGCAGCCCCACCTCCCAGACAGGGGGCTACGAGCAGTACTTC. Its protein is CASSPTSQTGGYEQYF.

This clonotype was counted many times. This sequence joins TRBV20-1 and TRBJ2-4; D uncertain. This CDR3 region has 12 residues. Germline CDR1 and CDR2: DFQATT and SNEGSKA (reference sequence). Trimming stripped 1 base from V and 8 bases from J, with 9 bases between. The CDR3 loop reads CSARALLDIQYF. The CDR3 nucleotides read TGCAGTGCTAGAGCCCTTTTGGACATTCAGTACTTC.